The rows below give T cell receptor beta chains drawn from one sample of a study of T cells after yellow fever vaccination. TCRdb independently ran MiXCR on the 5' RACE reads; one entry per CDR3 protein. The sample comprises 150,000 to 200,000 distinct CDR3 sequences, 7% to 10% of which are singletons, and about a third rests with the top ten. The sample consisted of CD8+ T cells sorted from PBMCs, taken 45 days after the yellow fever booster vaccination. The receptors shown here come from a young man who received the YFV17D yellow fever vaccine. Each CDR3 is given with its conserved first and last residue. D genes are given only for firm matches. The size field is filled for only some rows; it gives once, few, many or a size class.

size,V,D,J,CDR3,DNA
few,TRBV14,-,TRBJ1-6,CASSQDRRINSPLHF,TGTGCCAGCAGCCAAGATCGTCGGATAAATTCACCCCTCCACTTT
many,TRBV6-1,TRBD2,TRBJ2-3,CASSLTSGGYTDTQYF,TGTGCCAGCAGTCTAACTAGCGGGGGGTACACAGATACGCAGTATTTT
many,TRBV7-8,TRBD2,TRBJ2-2,CASSLPGLVPTGELFF,TGTGCCAGCAGCTTACCGGGACTAGTTCCCACCGGGGAGCTGTTTTTT
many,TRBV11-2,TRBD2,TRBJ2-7,CASSSGGEQYF,TGTGCCAGCAGCTCGGGGGGTGAGCAGTACTTC
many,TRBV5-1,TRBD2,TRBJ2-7,CASSLGSGGYEQYF,TGCGCCAGCAGCTTAGGTAGCGGGGGCTACGAGCAGTACTTC
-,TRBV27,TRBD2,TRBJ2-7,CASRLAGGLNEQYF,TGTGCCAGCAGGCTAGCGGGGGGGCTGAACGAGCAGTACTTC
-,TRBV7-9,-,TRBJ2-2,CASSLVGGLLSGELFF,TGTGCCAGCAGCTTAGTAGGGGGACTTCTATCCGGGGAGCTGTTTTTT
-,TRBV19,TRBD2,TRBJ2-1,CASSYSGVTGNEQFF,TGTGCCAGTAGTTACAGCGGGGTAACAGGTAATGAGCAGTTCTTC
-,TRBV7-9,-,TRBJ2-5,CASSLLALLQETQYF,TGTGCCAGCAGCTTATTAGCACTCCTACAAGAGACCCAGTACTTC
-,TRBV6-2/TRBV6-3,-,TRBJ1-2,CASEGQGYTF,TGTGCCAGCGAAGGGCAAGGCTACACCTTC
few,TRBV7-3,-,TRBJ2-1,CASSLRATGYNEQFF,TGTGCCAGCAGCTTAAGGGCGACAGGCTACAATGAGCAGTTCTTC
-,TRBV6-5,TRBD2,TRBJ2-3,CASSISGGAADTQYF,TGTGCCAGCAGCATTAGCGGGGGGGCCGCAGATACGCAGTATTTT
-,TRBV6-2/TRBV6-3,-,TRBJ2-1,CASSYSVELVSNEQFF,TGTGCCAGCAGTTACTCGGTAGAACTGGTTAGCAATGAGCAGTTCTTC
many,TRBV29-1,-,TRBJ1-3,CSVVSGASGGNTIYF,TGCAGCGTTGTATCAGGGGCCTCCGGTGGAAACACCATATATTTT
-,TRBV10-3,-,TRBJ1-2,CAIRLSGTRKGYTF,TGTGCCATCAGATTATCCGGGACTCGGAAGGGCTACACCTTC
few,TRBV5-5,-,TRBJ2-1,CASLGPNEQFF,TGTGCCAGCTTGGGACCCAATGAGCAGTTCTTC
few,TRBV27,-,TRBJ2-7,CASRTGLYEQYF,TGTGCCAGCAGGACGGGTTTATACGAGCAGTACTTC
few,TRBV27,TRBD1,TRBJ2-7,CASSLGSAGTGTEEQYF,TGTGCCAGCAGTTTAGGGTCCGCCGGGACAGGGACGGAGGAGCAGTACTTC
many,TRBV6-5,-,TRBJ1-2,CASSQDNYGYTF,TGTGCCAGCAGTCAGGACAACTATGGCTACACCTTC
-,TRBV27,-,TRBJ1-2,CASSPSGTTYGYTF,TGTGCCAGCAGTCCCTCCGGGACAACCTATGGCTACACCTTC
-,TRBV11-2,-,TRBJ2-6,CASSFRAGANVLTF,TGTGCCAGCAGCTTCAGGGCTGGGGCCAACGTCCTGACTTTC
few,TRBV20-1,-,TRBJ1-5,CSAVHEFAQPQHF,TGCAGTGCCGTACACGAATTTGCTCAGCCCCAGCATTTT
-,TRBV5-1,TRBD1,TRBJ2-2,CASSSRQGEDGELFF,TGCGCCAGCAGCAGCCGACAGGGAGAGGACGGGGAGCTGTTTTTT
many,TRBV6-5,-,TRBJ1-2,CASSYGEYYGYTF,TGTGCCAGCAGTTACGGGGAGTACTATGGCTACACCTTC
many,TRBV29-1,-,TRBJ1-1,CSVEVENTEAFF,TGCAGCGTTGAGGTGGAGAACACTGAAGCTTTCTTT
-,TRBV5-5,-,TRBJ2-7,CASRVEQGVSYEQYF,TGTGCCAGCAGGGTCGAACAGGGTGTCTCCTACGAGCAGTACTTC
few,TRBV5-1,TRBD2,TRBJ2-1,CASSLTSVSHNEQFF,TGCGCCAGCAGCTTGACTAGCGTAAGTCACAATGAGCAGTTCTTC
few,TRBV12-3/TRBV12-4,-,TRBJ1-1,CASSFSGNTEAFF,TGTGCCAGCAGTTTTTCGGGGAACACTGAAGCTTTCTTT
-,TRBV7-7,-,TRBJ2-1,CASSSYRSSYNEQFF,TGTGCTAGCAGCTCCTACAGGAGCTCCTACAATGAGCAGTTCTTC
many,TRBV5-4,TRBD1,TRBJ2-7,CASRDVQGAEDEQYF,TGTGCCAGCAGGGATGTACAGGGGGCAGAGGACGAGCAGTACTTC
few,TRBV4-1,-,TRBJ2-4,CASSQVKYGKNIQYF,TGCGCCAGCAGCCAAGTGAAGTATGGCAAAAACATTCAGTACTTC
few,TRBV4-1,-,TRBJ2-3,CASSHKGSTDTQYF,TGCGCCAGCAGCCACAAGGGGAGCACAGATACGCAGTATTTT
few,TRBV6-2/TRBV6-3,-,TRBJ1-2,CASTPKWGGYGYTF,TGTGCCAGCACCCCCAAGTGGGGGGGCTATGGCTACACCTTC
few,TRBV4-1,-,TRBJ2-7,CASSHPGVYEQYF,TGCGCCAGCAGCCACCCTGGGGTCTACGAGCAGTACTTC
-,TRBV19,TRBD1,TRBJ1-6,CASSLGTDINSPLHF,TGTGCCAGTAGCCTCGGGACAGACATTAATTCACCCCTCCACTTT
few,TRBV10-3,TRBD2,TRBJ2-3,CAIASGGDTDTQYF,TGTGCCATAGCAAGCGGGGGGGACACAGATACGCAGTATTTT
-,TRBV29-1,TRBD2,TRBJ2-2,CSVEDLAGINTGELFF,TGCAGCGTTGAAGATTTAGCGGGGATCAACACCGGGGAGCTGTTTTTT
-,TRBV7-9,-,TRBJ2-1,CASSLSRGLNEQFF,TGTGCCAGCAGCTTGAGCAGGGGTCTCAATGAGCAGTTCTTC
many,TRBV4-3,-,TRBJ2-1,CASSQEGVNEQFF,TGCGCCAGCAGCCAAGAAGGGGTCAATGAGCAGTTCTTC
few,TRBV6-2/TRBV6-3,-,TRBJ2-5,CASTGGLGTQYF,TGTGCCAGCACCGGGGGACTGGGGACCCAGTACTTC
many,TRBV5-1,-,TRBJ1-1,CASSLVGPGDEAFF,TGCGCCAGCAGCTTGGTGGGCCCAGGTGATGAAGCTTTCTTT
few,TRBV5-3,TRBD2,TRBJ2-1,CARSPGAERGCGSSYNEQFF,TGTGCCAGAAGCCCGGGGGCTGAGCGGGGGTGTGGGAGCTCCTACAATGAGCAGTTCTTC
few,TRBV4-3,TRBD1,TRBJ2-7,CASSQDLGQGAKEQYF,TGCGCCAGCAGCCAAGATTTGGGACAGGGGGCTAAAGAGCAGTACTTC
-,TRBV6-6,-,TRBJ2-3,CATKTDTQYF,TGTGCCACCAAGACAGATACGCAGTATTTT
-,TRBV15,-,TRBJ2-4,CATSVGAAKNIQYF,TGTGCCACCAGTGTAGGGGCGGCCAAAAACATTCAGTACTTC
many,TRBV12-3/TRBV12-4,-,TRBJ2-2,CASGVAHVRELFF,TGTGCCAGCGGAGTAGCCCATGTCCGGGAGCTGTTTTTT
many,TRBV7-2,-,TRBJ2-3,CASSVDISDTQYF,TGTGCCAGCAGCGTTGACATTTCAGATACGCAGTATTTT
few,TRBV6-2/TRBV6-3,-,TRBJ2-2,CASSYNTRTGELFF,TGTGCCAGCAGTTACAATACTAGGACCGGGGAGCTGTTTTTT
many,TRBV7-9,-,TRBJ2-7,CASSAGGEQYF,TGTGCCAGCAGCGCCGGAGGCGAGCAGTACTTC
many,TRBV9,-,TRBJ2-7,CASSVGAGEQYF,TGTGCCAGCAGCGTAGGGGCAGGGGAGCAGTACTTC
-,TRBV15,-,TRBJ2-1,CATSRDGPLERHEQFF,TGTGCCACCAGCAGAGATGGGCCTCTGGAGCGTCATGAGCAGTTCTTC
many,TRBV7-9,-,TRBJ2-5,CASSLAGGQETQYF,TGTGCCAGCAGCTTAGCAGGGGGTCAAGAGACCCAGTACTTC
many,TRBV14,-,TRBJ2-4,CASSPLGGRRDIQYF,TGTGCCAGCAGCCCACTCGGGGGGCGCAGGGACATTCAGTACTTC
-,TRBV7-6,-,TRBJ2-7,CASSSLGYEQYF,TGTGCCAGCAGCTCACTGGGGTACGAGCAGTACTTC
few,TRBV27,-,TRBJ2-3,CASSWGLNTDTQYF,TGTGCCAGCAGTTGGGGCCTAAACACAGATACGCAGTATTTT
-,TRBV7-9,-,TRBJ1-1,CASSPLGSMNTEAIF,TGTGCCAGCAGCCCCTTGGGCTCCATGAACACTGAAGCTATCTTT
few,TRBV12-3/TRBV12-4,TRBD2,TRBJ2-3,CASRTSGGTDTQYF,TGTGCCAGCCGTACTAGCGGGGGCACAGATACGCAGTATTTT
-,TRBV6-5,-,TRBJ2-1,CASSYWKATRHEQFF,TGTGCCAGCAGTTACTGGAAGGCTACTCGTCATGAGCAGTTCTTC
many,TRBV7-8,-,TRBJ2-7,CASSLRAFWEPGQYF,TGTGCCAGCAGCTTAAGGGCGTTTTGGGAACCGGGGCAGTACTTC
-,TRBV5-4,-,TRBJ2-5,CASSFQTDYQETQYF,TGTGCCAGCAGCTTCCAGACGGACTACCAAGAGACCCAGTACTTC